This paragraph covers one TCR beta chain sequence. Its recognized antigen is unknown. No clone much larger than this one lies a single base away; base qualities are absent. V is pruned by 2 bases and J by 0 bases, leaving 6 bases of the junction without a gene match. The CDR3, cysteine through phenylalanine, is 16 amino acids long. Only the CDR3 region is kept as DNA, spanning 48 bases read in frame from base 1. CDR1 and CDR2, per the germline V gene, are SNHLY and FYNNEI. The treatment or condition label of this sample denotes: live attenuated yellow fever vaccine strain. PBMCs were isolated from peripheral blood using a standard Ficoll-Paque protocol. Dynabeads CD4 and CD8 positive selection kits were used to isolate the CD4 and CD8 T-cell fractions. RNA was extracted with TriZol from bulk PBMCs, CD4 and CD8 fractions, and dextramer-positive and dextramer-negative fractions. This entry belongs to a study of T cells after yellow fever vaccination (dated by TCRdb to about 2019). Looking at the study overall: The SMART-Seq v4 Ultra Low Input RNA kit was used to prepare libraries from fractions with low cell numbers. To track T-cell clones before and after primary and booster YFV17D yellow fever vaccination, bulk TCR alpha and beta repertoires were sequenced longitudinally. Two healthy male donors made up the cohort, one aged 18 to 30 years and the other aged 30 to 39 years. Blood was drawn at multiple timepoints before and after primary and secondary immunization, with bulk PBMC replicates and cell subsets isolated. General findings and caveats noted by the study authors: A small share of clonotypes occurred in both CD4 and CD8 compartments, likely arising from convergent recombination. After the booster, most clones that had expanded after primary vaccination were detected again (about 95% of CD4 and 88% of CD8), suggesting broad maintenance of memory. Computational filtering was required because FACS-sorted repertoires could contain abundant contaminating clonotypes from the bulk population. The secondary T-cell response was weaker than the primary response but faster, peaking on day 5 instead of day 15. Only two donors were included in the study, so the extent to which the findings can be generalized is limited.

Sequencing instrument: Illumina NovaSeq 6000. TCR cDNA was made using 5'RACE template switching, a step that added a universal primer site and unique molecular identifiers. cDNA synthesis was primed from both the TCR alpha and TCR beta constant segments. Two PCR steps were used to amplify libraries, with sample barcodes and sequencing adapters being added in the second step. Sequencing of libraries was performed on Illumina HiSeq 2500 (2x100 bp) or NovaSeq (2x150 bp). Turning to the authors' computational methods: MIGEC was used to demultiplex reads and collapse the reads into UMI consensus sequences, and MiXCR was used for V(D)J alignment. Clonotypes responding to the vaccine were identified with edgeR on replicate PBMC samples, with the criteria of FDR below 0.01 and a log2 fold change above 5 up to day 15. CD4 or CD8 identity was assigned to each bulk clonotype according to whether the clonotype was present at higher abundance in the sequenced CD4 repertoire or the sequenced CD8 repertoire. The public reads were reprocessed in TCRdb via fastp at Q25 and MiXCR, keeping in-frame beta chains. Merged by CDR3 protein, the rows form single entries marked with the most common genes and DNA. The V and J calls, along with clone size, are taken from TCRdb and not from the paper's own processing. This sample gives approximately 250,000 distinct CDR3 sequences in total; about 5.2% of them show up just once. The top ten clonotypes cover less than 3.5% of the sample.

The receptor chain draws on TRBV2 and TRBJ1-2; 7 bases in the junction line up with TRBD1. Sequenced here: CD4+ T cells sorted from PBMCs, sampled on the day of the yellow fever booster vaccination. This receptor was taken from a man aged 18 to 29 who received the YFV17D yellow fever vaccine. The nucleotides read TGTGCCAGCAGTGAACAGGGGGGCAGGACTAACTATGGCTACACCTTC. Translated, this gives CASSEQGGRTNYGYTF.